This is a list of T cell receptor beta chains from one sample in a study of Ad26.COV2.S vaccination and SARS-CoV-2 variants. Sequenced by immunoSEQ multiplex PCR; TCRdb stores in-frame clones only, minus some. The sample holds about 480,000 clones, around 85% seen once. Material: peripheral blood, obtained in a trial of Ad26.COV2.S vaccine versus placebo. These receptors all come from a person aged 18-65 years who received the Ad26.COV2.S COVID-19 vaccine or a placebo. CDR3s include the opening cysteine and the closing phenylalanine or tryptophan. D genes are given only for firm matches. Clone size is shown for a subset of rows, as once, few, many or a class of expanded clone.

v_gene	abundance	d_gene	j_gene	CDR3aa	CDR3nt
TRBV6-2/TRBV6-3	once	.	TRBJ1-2	CASRPHVYSYGYTF	TGTGCCAGCAGGCCTCATGTGTACAGCTATGGCTACACCTTC
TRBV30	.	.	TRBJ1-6	CAWGGQYNSPLHF	TGTGCCTGGGGTGGACAGTATAATTCACCCCTCCACTTT
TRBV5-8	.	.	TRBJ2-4	CASSPHGWTAKNIQYF	TGTGCCAGCAGCCCCCATGGGTGGACAGCCAAAAACATTCAGTACTTC
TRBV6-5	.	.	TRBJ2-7	CASSYPGIFEQYF	TGTGCCAGCAGTTACCCAGGGATTTTCGAGCAGTACTTC
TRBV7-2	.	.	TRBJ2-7	CASRGGLEQYF	TGTGCCAGCAGGGGGGGACTCGAGCAGTACTTC
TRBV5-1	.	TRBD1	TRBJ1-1	CASSKDRVITEAFF	TGCGCCAGCAGCAAGGACAGGGTGATCACTGAAGCTTTCTTT
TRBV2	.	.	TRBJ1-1	CASSEALQGEAFF	TGTGCCAGCAGTGAAGCGCTTCAGGGTGAAGCTTTCTTT
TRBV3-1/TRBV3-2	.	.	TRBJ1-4	CASSQGIEKLFF	TGTGCCAGCAGCCAGGGGATTGAAAAACTGTTTTTT
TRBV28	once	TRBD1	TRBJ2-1	CASSRRDSYYNEQFF	TGTGCCAGCAGTCGCCGGGACAGCTATTACAATGAGCAGTTCTTC
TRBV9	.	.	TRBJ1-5	CASSVGPGNQPQHF	TGTGCCAGCAGCGTGGGACCTGGCAATCAGCCCCAGCATTTT
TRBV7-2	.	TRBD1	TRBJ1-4	CASSTTGTGDEKLFF	TGTGCCAGCAGCACCACCGGGACAGGGGATGAAAAACTGTTTTTT
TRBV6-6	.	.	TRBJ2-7	CASSPGGGEQYF	TGTGCCAGCAGCCCCGGGGGCGGTGAGCAGTACTTC
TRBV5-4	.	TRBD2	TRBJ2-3	CASSLAGGGADTQYF	TGTGCCAGCAGCTTGGCGGGAGGTGGGGCAGATACGCAGTATTTT
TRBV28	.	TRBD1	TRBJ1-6	CASSPRTGGNSPLHF	TGTGCCAGCAGTCCAAGGACAGGGGGTAATTCACCCCTCCACTTT
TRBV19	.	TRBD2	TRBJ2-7	CASTTSGSVQYF	TGTGCCAGTACTACTAGCGGTTCTGTGCAGTACTTC
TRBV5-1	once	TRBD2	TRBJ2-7	CASSPAASGSSYEQYF	TGCGCCAGCAGCCCGGCGGCTAGCGGGAGCTCCTACGAGCAGTACTTC